This T cell receptor (beta chain) was captured in a study of T cells in Graves' hyperthyroidism and ophthalmopathy (dated by TCRdb to the late 2010s). For the wider study: To identify distinguishing TCR V-J signatures, a discovery cohort of 100 or so patients was used, comprising fewer than 45 with Graves' ophthalmopathy and around 57 with stable Graves' hyperthyroidism. The paper reports TCR Vbeta CDR3 sequencing of some 140 peripheral blood samples: under 45 ophthalmopathy, under 80 hyperthyroidism and around 17 progressor patients. Prospective prediction of ophthalmopathy was tested in an independent validation cohort of fewer than 20 hyperthyroidism patients and approximately 17 patients who later progressed to ophthalmopathy. After sampling, hyperthyroidism patients received methimazole starting at 30 mg daily, and ophthalmopathy patients received high-dose intravenous methylprednisolone. The study also compared thyroid tissue and blood T-cell repertoires from roughly six Graves' hyperthyroidism patients. The approximately 100 discovery patients were randomly divided into training and test sets at a 7:3 ratio.

Comment on this clonotype: It has no known antigen specificity. No quality values exist for individual bases; no much larger clone is one base distant.

Broader findings and caveats from the paper: Sample size was not statistically predetermined, and blinding of investigators to group allocation was not performed. During validation, the model predicted progression to ophthalmopathy a median of about 5.9 months ahead of onset, with 60% to 71% sensitivity and roughly 72% specificity. Most expanded thyroid clonotypes (frequency above 0.001) were also detected in blood, a finding suggesting that blood repertoires may reflect thyroid immune responses. In cross-validation, a model built on a 13 V-J signature told ophthalmopathy apart from stable hyperthyroidism with approximately 90% sensitivity and roughly 81% specificity, and in testing the same model reached 80%/75%.

A distance of 13 bases separates the germline ends of V and J, which lose 10 bases and 4 bases respectively. Reading from cysteine to phenylalanine, the CDR3 counts 12 amino acids. Only CDR3 DNA is held: 36 bases, read in frame from base 1. Based on the germline V gene, the CDR1 and CDR2 sequences are MDHEN and SYDVKM. Patients with uncontrolled infections, other autoimmune diseases, pregnancy or lactation were excluded. Diagnoses were based on clinical symptoms, serum thyroxine and TRAb, thyroid ultrasound and orbital computed tomography. Total RNA was extracted using Trizol reagent, and RNA quality was assessed on an Agilent 2100 Bioanalyzer. Amplification of TCR beta CDR3 regions was carried out from RNA transcripts. The TCR CDR3 was subjected to a first round of RT-PCR using the HTBI primer set and the Qiagen OneStep RT-PCR kit. Libraries were constructed in a second round of multiplex PCR, after which size selection and purification were performed. Paired-end sequencing of the libraries was performed with 100 bp reads on an Illumina HiSeq2000. In the paper's pipeline: SOAPnuke was used to process the raw data, removing reads that contained adapters or uncalled bases, had a mean Phred below 15, or lacked an exact match to the constant primer or identifier. High-quality paired reads were merged using COPE v1.2.5, and each unique nucleotide sequence was defined as a clonotype. MiTCR v1.1 was used to align the clonotypes against IMGT TRBV, TRBD and TRBJ reference segments. Analysis was restricted to V-J combinations with a frequency above 0.0001, which covered about 99% of repertoires. A TCS score was defined as the ratio of F50 (clonal expansion) to E x V (chaos), with BLOSUM62-based TCRdist applied between CDR3 peptides within each V-J. Welch's t-statistics and random forest reduced 500 to 550 V-J features to fewer than 15, which were used in a naive Bayes classifier (R e1071). The similarity between thyroid and blood repertoires was quantified using the Morisita-Horn index. The public reads were quality trimmed at Q25 with fastp and then assembled into clones with MiXCR by TCRdb, keeping productive beta chains. For every CDR3 protein sequence, its rows merge into one entry that carries the most common genes and DNA. The V and J calls reflect TCRdb's pipeline rather than the authors' work. Counted in this sample were hundreds of thousands of distinct CDR3 sequences; roughly 46% of them appeared once. Clones ranked in the top ten supply approximately 7.2% of the sample.

The clonotype was recovered from an adult man with Graves' disease, either hyperthyroidism or ophthalmopathy (not recorded which). Material: peripheral blood or thyroid tissue (not recorded which). This receptor chain uses TRBV28 and TRBJ1-2; matching of 6 bases hints at TRBD1 as the D gene. The CDR3 protein: CATRGQIYGYTF. Read as DNA, the sequence is TGTGCCACGCGGGGGCAGATCTATGGCTACACCTTC.